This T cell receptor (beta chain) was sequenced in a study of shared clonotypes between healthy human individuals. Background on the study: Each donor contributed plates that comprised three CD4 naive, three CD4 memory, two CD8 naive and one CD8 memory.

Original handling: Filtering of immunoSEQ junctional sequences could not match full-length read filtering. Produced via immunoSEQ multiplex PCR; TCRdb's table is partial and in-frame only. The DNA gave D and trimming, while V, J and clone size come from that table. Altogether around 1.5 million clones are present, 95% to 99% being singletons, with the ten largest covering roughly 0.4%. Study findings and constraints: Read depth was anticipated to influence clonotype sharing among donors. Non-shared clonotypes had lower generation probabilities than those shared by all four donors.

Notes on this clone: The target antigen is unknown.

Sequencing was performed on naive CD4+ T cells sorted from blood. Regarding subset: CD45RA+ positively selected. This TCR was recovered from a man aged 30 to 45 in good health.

The CDR3 DNA is TGTGCCTCAAAGGAAGGGATACTCGGGGGCTACACCTTC. Its protein is CASKEGILGGYTF. The J gene is TRBJ1-2, the V gene TRBV30; D is unresolved. CDR1 is GTSNPN and CDR2 is SVGIG in the germline V gene (reference sequence). The CDR3 contains 13 residues. The V end lost 7 bases, the J end lost 8 bases, and 20 bases lay between the germline ends.